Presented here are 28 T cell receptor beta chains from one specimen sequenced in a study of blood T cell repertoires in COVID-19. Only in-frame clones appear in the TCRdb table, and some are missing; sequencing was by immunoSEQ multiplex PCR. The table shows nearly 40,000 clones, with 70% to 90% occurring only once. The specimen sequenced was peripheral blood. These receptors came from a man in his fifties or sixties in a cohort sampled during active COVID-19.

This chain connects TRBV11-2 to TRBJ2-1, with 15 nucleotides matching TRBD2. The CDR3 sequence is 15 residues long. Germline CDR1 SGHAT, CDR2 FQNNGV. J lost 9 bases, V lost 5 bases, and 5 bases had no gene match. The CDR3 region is CASSPGTSGRFEQFF. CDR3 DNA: TGTGCCAGCAGCCCCGGGACTAGCGGGAGGTTTGAGCAGTTCTTC.

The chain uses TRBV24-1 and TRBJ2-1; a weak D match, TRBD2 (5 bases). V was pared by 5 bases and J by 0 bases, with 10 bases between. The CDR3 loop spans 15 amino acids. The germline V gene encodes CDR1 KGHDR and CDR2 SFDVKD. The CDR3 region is CATSVMGSSYNEQFF. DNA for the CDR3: TGTGCCACCAGTGTGATGGGGAGCTCCTACAATGAGCAGTTCTTC.

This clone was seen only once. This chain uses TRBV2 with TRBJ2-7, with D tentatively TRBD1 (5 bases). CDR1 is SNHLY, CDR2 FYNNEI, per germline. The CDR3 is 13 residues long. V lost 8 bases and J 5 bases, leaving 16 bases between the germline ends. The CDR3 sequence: CASGPGRVNEQYF. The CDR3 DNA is TGTGCCAGCGGCCCCGGCAGGGTGAACGAGCAGTACTTC. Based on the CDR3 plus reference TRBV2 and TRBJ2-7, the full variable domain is EPEVTQTPSHQVTQMGQEVILRCVPISNHLYFYWYRQILGQKVEFLVSFYNNEISEKSEIFDDQFSVERPDGSNFTLKIRSTKLEDSAMYFCASGPGRVNEQYFGPGTRLTVT.

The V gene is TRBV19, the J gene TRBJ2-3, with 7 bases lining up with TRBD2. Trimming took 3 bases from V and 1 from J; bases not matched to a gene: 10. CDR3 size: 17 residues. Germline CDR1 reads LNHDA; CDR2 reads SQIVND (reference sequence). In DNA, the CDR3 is TGTGCCAGTAGTATGGGGAAGACTAGCACTGGCACAGATACGCAGTATTTT. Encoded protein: CASSMGKTSTGTDTQYF. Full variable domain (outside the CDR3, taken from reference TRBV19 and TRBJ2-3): DGGITQSPKYLFRKEGQNVTLSCEQNLNHDAMYWYRQDPGQGLRLIYYSQIVNDFQKGDIAEGYSVSREKKESFPLTVTSAQKNPTAFYLCASSMGKTSTGTDTQYFGPGTRLTVL.

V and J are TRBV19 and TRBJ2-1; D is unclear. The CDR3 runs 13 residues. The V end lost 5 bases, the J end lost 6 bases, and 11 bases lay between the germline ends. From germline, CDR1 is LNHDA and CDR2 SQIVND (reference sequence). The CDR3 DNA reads TGTGCCAGTAGTGTGAAGTGGGCCAATGAGCAGTTCTTC. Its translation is CASSVKWANEQFF.

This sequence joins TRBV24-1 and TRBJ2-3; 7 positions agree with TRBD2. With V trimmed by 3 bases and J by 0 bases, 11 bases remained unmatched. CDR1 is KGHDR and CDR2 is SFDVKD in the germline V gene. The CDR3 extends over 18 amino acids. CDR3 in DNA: TGTGCCACCAGTGATATCCCCCGCCTAGCGGCTAGCACAGATACGCAGTATTTT. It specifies CATSDIPRLAASTDTQYF.

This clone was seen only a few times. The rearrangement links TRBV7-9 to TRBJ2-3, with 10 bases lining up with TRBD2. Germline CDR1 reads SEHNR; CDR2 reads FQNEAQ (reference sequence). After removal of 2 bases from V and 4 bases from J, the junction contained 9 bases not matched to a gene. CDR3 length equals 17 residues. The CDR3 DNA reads TGTGCCAGCAGCTTACCTAGCGGGAGTGTTGAAGCAGATACGCAGTATTTT. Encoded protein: CASSLPSGSVEADTQYF.

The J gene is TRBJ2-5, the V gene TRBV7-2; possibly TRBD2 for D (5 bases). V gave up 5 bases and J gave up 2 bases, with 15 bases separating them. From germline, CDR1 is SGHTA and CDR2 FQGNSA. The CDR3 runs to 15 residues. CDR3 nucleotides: TGTGCCAGCAGCGTTCGCATAGGAGGACAAGAGACCCAGTACTTC. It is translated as CASSVRIGGQETQYF.

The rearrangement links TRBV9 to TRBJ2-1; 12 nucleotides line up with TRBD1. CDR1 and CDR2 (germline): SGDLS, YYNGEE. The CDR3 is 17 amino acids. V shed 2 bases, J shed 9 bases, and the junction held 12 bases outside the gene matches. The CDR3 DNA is TGTGCCAGCAGCGTTTCGGGACAGGGGGCGAGGAGTGGTGAGCAGTTCTTC. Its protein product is CASSVSGQGARSGEQFF.

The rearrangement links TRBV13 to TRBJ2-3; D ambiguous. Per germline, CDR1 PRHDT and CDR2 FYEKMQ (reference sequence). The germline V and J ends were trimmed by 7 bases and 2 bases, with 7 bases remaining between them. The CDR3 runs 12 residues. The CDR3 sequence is CASTSYTDTQYF. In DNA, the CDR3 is TGTGCCAGCACCTCTTACACAGATACGCAGTATTTT.

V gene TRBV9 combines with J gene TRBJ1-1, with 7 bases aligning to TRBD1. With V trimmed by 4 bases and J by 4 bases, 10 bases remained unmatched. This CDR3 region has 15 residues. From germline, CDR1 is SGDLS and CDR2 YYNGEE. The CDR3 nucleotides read TGTGCCAGCAGCATCGGAGGGGGCGGTACCACTGAAGCTTTCTTT. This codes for CASSIGGGGTTEAFF.

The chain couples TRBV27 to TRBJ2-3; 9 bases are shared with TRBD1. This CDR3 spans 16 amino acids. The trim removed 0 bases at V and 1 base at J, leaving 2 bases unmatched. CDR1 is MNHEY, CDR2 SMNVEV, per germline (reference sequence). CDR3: CASSLSGQGGTDTQYF. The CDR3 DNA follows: TGTGCCAGCAGTTTATCGGGACAGGGCGGCACAGATACGCAGTATTTT.

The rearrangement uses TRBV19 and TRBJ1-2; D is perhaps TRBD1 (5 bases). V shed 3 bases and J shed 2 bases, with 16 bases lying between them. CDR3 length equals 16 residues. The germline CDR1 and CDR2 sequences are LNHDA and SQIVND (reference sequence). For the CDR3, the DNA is TGTGCCAGTAGTATTCCAGGGTCCCACCTAAACTATGGCTACACCTTC. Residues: CASSIPGSHLNYGYTF.

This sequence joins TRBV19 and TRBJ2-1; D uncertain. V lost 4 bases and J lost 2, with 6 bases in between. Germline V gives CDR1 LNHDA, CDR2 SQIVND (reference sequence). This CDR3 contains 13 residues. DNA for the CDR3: TGTGCCAGTAGTACGAGGACCTACAATGAGCAGTTCTTC. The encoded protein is CASSTRTYNEQFF.

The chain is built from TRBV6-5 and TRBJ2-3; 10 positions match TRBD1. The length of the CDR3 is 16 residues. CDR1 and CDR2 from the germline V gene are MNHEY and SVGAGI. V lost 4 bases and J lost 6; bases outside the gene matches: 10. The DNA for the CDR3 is TGTGCCAGCAGTTCGCCGCCGGGACAGGGGAGCGATACGCAGTATTTT. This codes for CASSSPPGQGSDTQYF.

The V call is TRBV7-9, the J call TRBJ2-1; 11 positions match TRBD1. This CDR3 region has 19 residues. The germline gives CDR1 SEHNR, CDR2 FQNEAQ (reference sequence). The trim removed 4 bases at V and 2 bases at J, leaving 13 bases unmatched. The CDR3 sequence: CASSSTGTGGPTTYNEQFF. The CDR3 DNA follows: TGTGCCAGCAGCTCGACCGGGACAGGGGGACCCACAACCTACAATGAGCAGTTCTTC.

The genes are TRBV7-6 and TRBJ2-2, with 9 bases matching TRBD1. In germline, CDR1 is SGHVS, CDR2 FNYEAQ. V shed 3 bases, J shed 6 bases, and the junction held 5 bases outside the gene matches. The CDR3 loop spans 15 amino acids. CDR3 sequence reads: CASSLGTGRSGELFF. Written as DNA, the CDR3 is TGTGCCAGCAGCTTGGGGACAGGGAGGTCCGGGGAGCTGTTTTTT.

The CDR3 bases are TGTGCCAGCAGCAAAGGGCGGGCCCCCTACAATGAGCAGTTCTTC. Protein: CASSKGRAPYNEQFF. The rearrangement uses TRBV6-5 and TRBJ2-1; weak D call: TRBD2 (5 bases). Germline V gene data show CDR1 as MNHEY and CDR2 as SVGAGI. Trimming removed 6 bases at V and 2 bases at J, with 14 bases between. CDR3 length equals 15 residues.

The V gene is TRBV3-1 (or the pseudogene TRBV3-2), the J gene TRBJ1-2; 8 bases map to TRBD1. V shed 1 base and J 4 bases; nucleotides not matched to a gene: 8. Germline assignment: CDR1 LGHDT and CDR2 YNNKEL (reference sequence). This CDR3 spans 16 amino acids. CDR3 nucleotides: TGTGCCAGCAGCCAAGGTGCAGGGGGCGATAGCTATGGCTACACCTTC. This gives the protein CASSQGAGGDSYGYTF.

The CDR3 nucleotides are TGTGCCAGCGGTCCGATACTCACAGATACGCAGTATTTT. Its protein product is CASGPILTDTQYF. The rearrangement links TRBV12-3 or TRBV12-4 to TRBJ2-3; D is unresolved. Between the trimmed V and J ends, which lost 8 bases and 2 bases, there was a span of 11 bases. This CDR3 has 13 amino acids.

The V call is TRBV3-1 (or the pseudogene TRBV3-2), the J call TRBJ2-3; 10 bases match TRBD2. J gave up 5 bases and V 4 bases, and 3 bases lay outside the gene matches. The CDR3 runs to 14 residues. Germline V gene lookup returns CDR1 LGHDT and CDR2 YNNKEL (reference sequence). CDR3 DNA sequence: TGTGCCAGCAGCCTAGCGGGGGGTGTAGATACGCAGTATTTT. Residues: CASSLAGGVDTQYF.

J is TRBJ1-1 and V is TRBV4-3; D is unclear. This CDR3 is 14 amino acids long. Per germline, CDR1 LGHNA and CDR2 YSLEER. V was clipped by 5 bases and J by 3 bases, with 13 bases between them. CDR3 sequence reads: CASSLVGEYTEAFF. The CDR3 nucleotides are TGCGCCAGCAGCTTAGTCGGGGAGTACACTGAAGCTTTCTTT.

DNA of the CDR3: TGTGCCAGCAGTCACAAAGATTTTTTTCTCCCGGGACAGCCTAGTAATTCACCCCTCCACTTT. This encodes CASSHKDFFLPGQPSNSPLHF. The chain combines TRBV6-6 with TRBJ1-6; 7 nucleotides line up with TRBD1. CDR3 length: 21 residues. Germline CDR1 reads MNHNY; CDR2 reads SVGAGI (reference sequence). Trimming removed 5 bases from V and 6 bases from J; junction bases left unmatched: 25.

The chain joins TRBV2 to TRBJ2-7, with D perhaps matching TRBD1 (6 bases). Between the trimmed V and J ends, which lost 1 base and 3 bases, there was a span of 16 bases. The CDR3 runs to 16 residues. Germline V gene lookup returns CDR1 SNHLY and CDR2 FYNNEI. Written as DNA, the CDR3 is TGTGCCAGCAGTGAAGGACCGGCAGGGGCGAGCTACGAGCAGTACGTC. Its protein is CASSEGPAGASYEQYV.

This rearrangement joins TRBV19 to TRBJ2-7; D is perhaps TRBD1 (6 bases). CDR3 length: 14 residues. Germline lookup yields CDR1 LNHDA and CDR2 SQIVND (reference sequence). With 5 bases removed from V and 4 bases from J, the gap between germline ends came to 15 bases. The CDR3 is CASSWAGEGYEQYF. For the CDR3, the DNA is TGTGCCAGTAGTTGGGCAGGGGAAGGTTACGAGCAGTACTTC.

The DNA of the CDR3 is TGCGCCAGCAGCGAGGACACCTCCTACAATGAGCAGTTCTTC. This encodes CASSEDTSYNEQFF. V and J are TRBV5-1 and TRBJ2-1; maybe TRBD1 (5 bases). This CDR3 contains 14 residues. The germline V gene has CDR1 SGHRS and CDR2 YFSETQ. Deletions cut 4 bases from V and 0 bases from J, with 8 bases between.

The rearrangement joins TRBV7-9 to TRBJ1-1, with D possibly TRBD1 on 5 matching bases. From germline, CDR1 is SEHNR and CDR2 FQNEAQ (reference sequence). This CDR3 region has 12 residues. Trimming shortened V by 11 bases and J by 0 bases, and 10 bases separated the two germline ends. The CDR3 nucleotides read TGTGCCGGGGGGAGCTTGAACACTGAAGCTTTCTTT. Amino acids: CAGGSLNTEAFF.

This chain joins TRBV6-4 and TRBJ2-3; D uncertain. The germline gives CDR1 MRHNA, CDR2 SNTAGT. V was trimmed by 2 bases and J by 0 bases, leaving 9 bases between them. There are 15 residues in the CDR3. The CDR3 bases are TGTGCCAGCAGTGACGAGGCCGGCAGCACAGATACGCAGTATTTT. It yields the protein CASSDEAGSTDTQYF.